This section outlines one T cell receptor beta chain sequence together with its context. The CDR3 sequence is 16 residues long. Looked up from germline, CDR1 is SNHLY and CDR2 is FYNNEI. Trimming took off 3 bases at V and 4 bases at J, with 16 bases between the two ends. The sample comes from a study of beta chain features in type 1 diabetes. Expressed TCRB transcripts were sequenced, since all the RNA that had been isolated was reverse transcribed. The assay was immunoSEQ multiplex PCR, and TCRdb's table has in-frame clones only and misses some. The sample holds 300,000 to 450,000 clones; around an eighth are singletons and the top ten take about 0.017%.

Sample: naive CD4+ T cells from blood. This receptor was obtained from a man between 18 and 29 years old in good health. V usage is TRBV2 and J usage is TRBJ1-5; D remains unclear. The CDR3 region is CASSEEGPRVNQPQHF. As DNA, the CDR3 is TGTGCCAGCAGTGAGGAGGGCCCTCGGGTAAATCAGCCCCAGCATTTT.